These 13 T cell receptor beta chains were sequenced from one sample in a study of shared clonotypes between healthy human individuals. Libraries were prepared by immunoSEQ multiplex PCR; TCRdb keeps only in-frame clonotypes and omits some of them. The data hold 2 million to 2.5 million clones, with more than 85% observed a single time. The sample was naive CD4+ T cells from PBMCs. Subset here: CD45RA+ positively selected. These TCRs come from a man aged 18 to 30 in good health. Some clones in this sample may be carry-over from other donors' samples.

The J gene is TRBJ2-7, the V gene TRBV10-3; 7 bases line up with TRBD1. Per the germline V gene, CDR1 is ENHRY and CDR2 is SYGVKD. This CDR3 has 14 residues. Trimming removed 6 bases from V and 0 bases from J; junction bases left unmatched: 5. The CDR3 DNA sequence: TGTGCCATCAGCCCGGGACAGAGCTCCTACGAGCAGTACTTC. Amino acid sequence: CAISPGQSSYEQYF.

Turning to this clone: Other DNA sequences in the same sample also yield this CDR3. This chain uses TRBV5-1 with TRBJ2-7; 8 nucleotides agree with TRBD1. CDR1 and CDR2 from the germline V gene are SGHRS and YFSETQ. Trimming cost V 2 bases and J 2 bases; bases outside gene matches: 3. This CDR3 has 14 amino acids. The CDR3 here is CASSFTGGTYEQYF. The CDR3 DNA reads TGCGCCAGCAGCTTCACAGGGGGGACCTACGAGCAGTACTTC.

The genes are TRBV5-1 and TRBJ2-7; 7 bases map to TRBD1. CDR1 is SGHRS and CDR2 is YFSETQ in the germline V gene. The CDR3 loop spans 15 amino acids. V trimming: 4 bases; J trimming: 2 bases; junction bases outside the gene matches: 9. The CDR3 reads CASSLSGQTPYEQYF. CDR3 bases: TGCGCCAGCAGCCTCTCGGGACAGACCCCCTACGAGCAGTACTTC.

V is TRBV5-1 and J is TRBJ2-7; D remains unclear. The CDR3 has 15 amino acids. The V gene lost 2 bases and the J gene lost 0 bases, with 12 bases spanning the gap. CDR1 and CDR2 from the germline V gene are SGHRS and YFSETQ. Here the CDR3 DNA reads TGCGCCAGCAGCTTAGGGCCGGTTAGCTCCTACGAGCAGTACTTC. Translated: CASSLGPVSSYEQYF.

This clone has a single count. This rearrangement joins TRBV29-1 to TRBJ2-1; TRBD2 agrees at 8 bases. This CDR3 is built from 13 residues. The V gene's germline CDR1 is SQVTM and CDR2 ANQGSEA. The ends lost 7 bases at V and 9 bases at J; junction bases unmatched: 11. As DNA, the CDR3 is TGCAGCGCCCGAGCGGGAGTTGTTGTTGAGCAGTTCTTC. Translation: CSARAGVVVEQFF.

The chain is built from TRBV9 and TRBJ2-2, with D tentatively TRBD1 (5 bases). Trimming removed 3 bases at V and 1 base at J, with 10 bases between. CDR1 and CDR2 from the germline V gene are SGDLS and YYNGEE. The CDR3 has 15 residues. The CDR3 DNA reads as TGTGCCAGCAGCGATGGGGCTTGGAACACCGGGGAGCTGTTTTTT. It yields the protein CASSDGAWNTGELFF.

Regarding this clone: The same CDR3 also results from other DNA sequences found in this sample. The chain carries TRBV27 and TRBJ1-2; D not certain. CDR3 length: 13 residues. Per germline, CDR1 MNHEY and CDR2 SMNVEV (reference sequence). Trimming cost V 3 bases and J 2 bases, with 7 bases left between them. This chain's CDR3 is CASSLNSNYGYTF. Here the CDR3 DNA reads TGTGCCAGCAGTTTGAACAGCAACTATGGCTACACCTTC.

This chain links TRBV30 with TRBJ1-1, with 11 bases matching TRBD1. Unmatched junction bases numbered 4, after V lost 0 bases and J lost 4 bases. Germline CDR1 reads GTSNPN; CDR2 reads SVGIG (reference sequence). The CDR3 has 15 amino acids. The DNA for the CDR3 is TGTGCCTGGAGTGTACGGGGGACAGGGGGCACTGAAGCTTTCTTT. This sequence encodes CAWSVRGTGGTEAFF.

As DNA, the CDR3 is TGTGCCAGCAGCACTAGGGGTCTAGCGGGGGGAAGCTCCTACGAGCAGTACTTC. This codes for CASSTRGLAGGSSYEQYF. The chain employs TRBV7-2 and TRBJ2-7; 11 bases line up with TRBD2. Losses at the gene ends were 5 bases for V and 0 bases for J; bases not matched to a gene: 12. The CDR3 sequence is 18 residues long. The germline V gene encodes CDR1 SGHTA and CDR2 FQGNSA. Full variable domain (missing parts from reference TRBV7-2 and TRBJ2-7): GAGVSQSPSNKVTEKGKDVELRCDPISGHTALYWYRQSLGQGLEFLIYFQGNSAPDKSGLPSDRFSAERTGGSVSTLTIQRTQQEDSAVYLCASSTRGLAGGSSYEQYFGPGTRLTVT.

CDR3 DNA: TGTGCCAGCAGCTTACTCGTCAGGAGGTACGAGCAGTACTTC. This gives the protein CASSLLVRRYEQYF. The chain couples TRBV11-3 to TRBJ2-7, with D tentatively TRBD2 (5 bases). The CDR3 totals 14 residues. V was trimmed by 2 bases and J by 4 bases, leaving 12 bases between them. Germline V lookup: CDR1 SGHNT, CDR2 YENEEA.

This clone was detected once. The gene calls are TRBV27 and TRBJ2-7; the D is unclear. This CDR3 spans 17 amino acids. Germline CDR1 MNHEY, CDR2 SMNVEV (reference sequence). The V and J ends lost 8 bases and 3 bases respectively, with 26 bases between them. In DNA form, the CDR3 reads TGTGCCAGCGGGTTCTCGTCCGGGTCCCACGCTTTCTACGAGCAGTACTTC. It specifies CASGFSSGSHAFYEQYF.

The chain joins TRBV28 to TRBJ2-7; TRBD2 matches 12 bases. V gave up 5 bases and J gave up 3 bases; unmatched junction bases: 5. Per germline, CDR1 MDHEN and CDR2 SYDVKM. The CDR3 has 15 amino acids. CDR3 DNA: TGTGCCAGCAGTACCGGACTAGCGGGAAACTACGAGCAGTACTTC. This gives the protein CASSTGLAGNYEQYF.

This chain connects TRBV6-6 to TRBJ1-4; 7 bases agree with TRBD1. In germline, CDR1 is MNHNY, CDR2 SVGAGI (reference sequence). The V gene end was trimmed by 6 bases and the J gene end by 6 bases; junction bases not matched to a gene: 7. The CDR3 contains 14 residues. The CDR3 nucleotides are TGTGCCAGCAGCCGACAGGGAGGGGATGAAAAACTGTTTTTT. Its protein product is CASSRQGGDEKLFF.